This paragraph covers one T cell receptor beta chain sequence. Its antigen is unknown. Some clones are missing from TCRdb's copy, which holds only in-frame ones; the method was immunoSEQ multiplex PCR. The table shows tens of thousands of clones, with less than 80% occurring only once. Time point: week 11, during vaccination. In the vaccine, a single dose held 300 ug of the mutant IDH1 20-mer peptide, along with topical imiquimod. The data were taken from a study of a mutant IDH1 vaccine in newly diagnosed glioma. Trimming took 2 bases from V and 4 from J, leaving 14 bases between them. The CDR3 totals 15 residues. The germline V gene encodes CDR1 SEHNR and CDR2 FQNEAQ (reference sequence).

Sequencing used PBMCs, obtained from a glioma patient whose treatment included an IDH1 peptide vaccine. V and J are TRBV7-9 and TRBJ1-2, with D uncertain. The receptor was derived from a middle-aged man with glioma. In nucleotides, the CDR3 is TGTGCCAGCAGCTTAAGTCCCAGATTAGGCTATGGCTACACCTTC. Translated, it gives CASSLSPRLGYGYTF.